These 5 T cell receptor beta chains were all obtained from the same sample, sequenced in a study of blood T cell repertoires in COVID-19. Clones were sequenced by immunoSEQ multiplex PCR, and TCRdb holds only the in-frame ones, with some missing. This table has about 380,000 clones, around 87% appearing once. The sample consisted of PBMCs or T cells enriched from blood (not recorded which). The receptors were gathered from a man aged 25 to 40 who had recovered from COVID-19.

The chain joins TRBV7-9 to TRBJ1-5; D ambiguous. In germline, CDR1 is SEHNR, CDR2 FQNEAQ (reference sequence). This CDR3 comprises 13 residues. V lost 1 base and J 4 bases, leaving 5 bases between the germline ends. The CDR3 reads CASSLEANQPQHF. The CDR3 DNA sequence: TGTGCCAGCAGCTTAGAAGCAAATCAGCCCCAGCATTTT.

This chain joins TRBV29-1 and TRBJ1-2; 7 nucleotides line up with TRBD1. The length of the CDR3 is 12 residues. From germline, CDR1 is SQVTM and CDR2 ANQGSEA. Trimming took 7 bases from V and 0 from J; bases not matched to a gene: 2. The CDR3 DNA reads TGCAGCGGGACAGGAGCTAACTATGGCTACACCTTC. It is translated as CSGTGANYGYTF. Using reference TRBV29-1 and TRBJ1-2 for the parts outside the CDR3, the full variable domain is SAVISQKPSRDICQRGTSLTIQCQVDSQVTMMFWYRQQPGQSLTLIATANQGSEATYESGFVIDKFPISRPNLTFSTLTVSNMSPEDSSIYLCSGTGANYGYTFGSGTRLTVV.

CDR3 sequence (DNA): TGTGCCACCAGCAGAGCTGGACAGTCATCACCCCTCCACTTT. The encoded protein is CATSRAGQSSPLHF. This chain links TRBV15 with TRBJ1-6, with D perhaps TRBD1 (6 bases). This CDR3 is 14 amino acids long. Germline lookup yields CDR1 LNHNV and CDR2 YYDKDF (reference sequence). V lost 1 base and J lost 10, with 11 bases in between. Based on the CDR3 plus reference TRBV15 and TRBJ1-6, the full variable domain is DAMVIQNPRYQVTQFGKPVTLSCSQTLNHNVMYWYQQKSSQAPKLLFHYYDKDFNNEADTPDNFQSRRPNTSFCFLDIRSPGLGDTAMYLCATSRAGQSSPLHFGNGTRLTVT.

This rearrangement joins TRBV28 to TRBJ2-3; 8 bases match TRBD1. The CDR3 consists of 14 residues. CDR1 is MDHEN and CDR2 is SYDVKM in the germline V gene. The V segment lost 7 bases and the J segment 8 bases; nucleotides outside the gene matches: 11. The CDR3 here is CASTDRGKFITQYF. CDR3 nucleotides: TGTGCCAGCACCGACAGGGGAAAATTCATTACGCAGTATTTT.

In this sample, this clone turned up once. The chain has TRBV27 and TRBJ2-7; D uncertain. Germline V CDR1 and CDR2: MNHEY, SMNVEV (reference sequence). With 3 bases removed from V and 0 bases from J, the gap between germline ends came to 6 bases. This CDR3 is built from 13 residues. CDR3 protein: CASSLSVSYEQYF. For the CDR3, the DNA is TGTGCCAGCAGTTTGTCTGTCTCCTACGAGCAGTACTTC.